The T cell receptor beta chain under discussion was sequenced for a study of siplizumab effects on memory and regulatory T cells. General study findings and limits: Apparently key alloresponse contributors, naive T cells also seemed more diverse than memory cells. Proliferating CD4+ or CD8+ clones, roughly 75-96% of them, lacked an assignable naive or memory phenotype.

With respect to this clone: The antigen remains undetermined.

The data were produced by immunoSEQ multiplex PCR, yet TCRdb's version contains in-frame clones alone and is incomplete. The data show about 110,000 clones, just under 95% seen once. CDR1 is SGHNT and CDR2 is YYREEE in the germline V gene (reference sequence). This CDR3 comprises 18 residues. V was cut by 3 bases and J by 0 bases, with 21 bases left in between. The sequenced sample consisted of CD4+ T cells sorted from blood. This chain links TRBV5-4 with TRBJ1-1; D is possibly TRBD1 (6 bases). This clonotype originated in a human donor in good health. The CDR3 sequence is CASSSSARRRTVNTEAFF. The CDR3 nucleotides are TGTGCCAGCAGCTCGAGTGCCCGCAGGAGGACAGTGAACACTGAAGCTTTCTTT.